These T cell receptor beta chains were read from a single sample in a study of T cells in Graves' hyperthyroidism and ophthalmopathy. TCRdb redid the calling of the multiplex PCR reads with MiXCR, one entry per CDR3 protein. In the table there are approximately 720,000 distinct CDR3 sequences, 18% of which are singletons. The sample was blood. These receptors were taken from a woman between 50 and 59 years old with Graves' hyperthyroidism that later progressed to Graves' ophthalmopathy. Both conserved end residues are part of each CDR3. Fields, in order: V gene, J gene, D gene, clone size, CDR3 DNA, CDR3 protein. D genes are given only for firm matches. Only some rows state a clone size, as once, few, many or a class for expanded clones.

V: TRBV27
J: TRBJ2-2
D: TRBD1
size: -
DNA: TGTGCCAGCAGTTTTCAGGACAGGGTTTTAACCGGGGAGCTGTTTTTT
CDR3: CASSFQDRVLTGELFF

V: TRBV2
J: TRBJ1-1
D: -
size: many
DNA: TGTGCCAGCAGTGAGATGACAGAGCCCACTGAAGCTTTCTTT
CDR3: CASSEMTEPTEAFF

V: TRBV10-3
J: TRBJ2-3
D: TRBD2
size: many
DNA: TGTGCCATCACTAGCGGGGGGTACGCAGATACGCAGTATTTT
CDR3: CAITSGGYADTQYF

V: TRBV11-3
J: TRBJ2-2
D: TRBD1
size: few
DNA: TGTGCCAGCAGCTTAGGCAGCACAGGGGGCACCGGGGAGCTGTTTTTT
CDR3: CASSLGSTGGTGELFF

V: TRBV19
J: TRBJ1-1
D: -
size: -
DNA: TGTGCCAGTAGTATAGGGGCGGGACGCAACACTGAAGCTTTCTTT
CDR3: CASSIGAGRNTEAFF

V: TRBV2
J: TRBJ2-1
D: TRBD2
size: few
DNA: TGTGCCAGCAGTTATTTGGTAGCGGGGGGGTACAATGAGCAGTTCTTC
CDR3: CASSYLVAGGYNEQFF

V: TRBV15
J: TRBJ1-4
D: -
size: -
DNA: TGTGCCACCAGCAGGGAGATCGCGGGGTACGGTGAAAAACTGTTTTTT
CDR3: CATSREIAGYGEKLFF

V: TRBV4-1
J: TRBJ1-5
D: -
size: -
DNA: TGCGCCAGCAGCTATACAGGAACCCAGCCCCAGCATTTT
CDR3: CASSYTGTQPQHF

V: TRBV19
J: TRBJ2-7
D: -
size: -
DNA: TGTGCCAGTAGTATCTTTTCTGGGCGAGAAGTCTACGAGCAGTACTTC
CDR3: CASSIFSGREVYEQYF

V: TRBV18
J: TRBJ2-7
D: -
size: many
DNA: TGTGCCAGCTCACTCACCCGAGGAGGTCTCCACGAGCAGTACTTC
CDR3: CASSLTRGGLHEQYF

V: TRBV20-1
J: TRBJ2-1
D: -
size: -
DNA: TGCAGTGCTAGCCAGGGCGATGAGCAGTTCTTC
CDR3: CSASQGDEQFF

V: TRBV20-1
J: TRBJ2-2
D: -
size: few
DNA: TGCAGTGCCCCCCGGCGGGGAAGCAACACCGGGGAGCTGTTTTTT
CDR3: CSAPRRGSNTGELFF

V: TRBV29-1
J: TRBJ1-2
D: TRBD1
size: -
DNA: TGCAGCGCTGAGTTGGCAGGGGGTACGTACACCTTC
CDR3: CSAELAGGTYTF

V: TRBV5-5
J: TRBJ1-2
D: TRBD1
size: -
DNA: TGTGCCAGCAGCCCGGGACAGTTGCACTATGGCTACACCTTC
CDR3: CASSPGQLHYGYTF

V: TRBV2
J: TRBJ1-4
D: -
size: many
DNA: TGTGCCAGCAGTTTACCCCCCGAGGGCCGCCGGTTGGATGAAAAACTGTTTTTT
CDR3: CASSLPPEGRRLDEKLFF

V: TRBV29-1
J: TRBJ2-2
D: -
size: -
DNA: TGCAGCGTTGATACCGGGAGAAACACCGGGGAGCTGTTTTTT
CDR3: CSVDTGRNTGELFF

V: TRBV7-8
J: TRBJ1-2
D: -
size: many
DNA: TGTGCCAGCAGCAACGAGGGGGTGGGCTATGGCTACACCTTC
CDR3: CASSNEGVGYGYTF

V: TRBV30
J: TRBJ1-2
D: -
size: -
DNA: TGTGCCTTGTCACGACAGGCTTTAGGCTATGGCTACACCTTC
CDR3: CALSRQALGYGYTF

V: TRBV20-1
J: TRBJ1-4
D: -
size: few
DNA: TGCAGTGCTAGCAAAGTTAGGCGGGGCCATGAAAAACTGTTTTTT
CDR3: CSASKVRRGHEKLFF

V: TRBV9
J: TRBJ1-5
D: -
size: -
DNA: TGTGCCAGCGGCGGGGCAACCAATCAGCCCCAGCATTTT
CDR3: CASGGATNQPQHF

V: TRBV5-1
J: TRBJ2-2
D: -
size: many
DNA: TGCGCCAGCACCAACCCCACGAACACCGGGGAGCTGTTTTTT
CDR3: CASTNPTNTGELFF

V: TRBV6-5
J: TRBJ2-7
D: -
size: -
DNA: TGTGCCAGCAGTTACTCAGGGTTGGGCGAGCAGTACTTC
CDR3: CASSYSGLGEQYF

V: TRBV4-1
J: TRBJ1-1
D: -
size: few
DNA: TGCGCCAGCAGCCAACCACTAAAGACAGGGAACACTGAAGCTTTCTTT
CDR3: CASSQPLKTGNTEAFF

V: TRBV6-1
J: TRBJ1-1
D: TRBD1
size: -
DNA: TGTGCCAGCAGAAGGGGGCATACTGAAGCTTTCTTT
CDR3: CASRRGHTEAFF